A selection of T cell receptor beta chains follows, all from one sample in a study of T cell responses to AZD1222 COVID-19 vaccine. Assay used: immunoSEQ multiplex PCR; TCRdb lists only in-frame clones, some missing. The data show about 120,000 clones, with 80% to 95% seen just once and 4% to 4.5% held by the top ten. The source material was peripheral blood, sampled 28 days after the second dose of the MenACWY control vaccine. Receptor source: an adult who received the MenACWY meningococcal vaccine as a control. The CDR3 runs from the conserved cysteine through the conserved F or W. The D gene is left open where the match is weak. Some rows have no size entry. The others give once, few or many, or a class for an expanded clone.

V	J	size	D	CDR3	DNA
TRBV10-2	TRBJ2-5	.	TRBD2	CASSEGRGETQYF	TGCGCCAGCAGTGAGGGGCGGGGGGAGACCCAGTACTTC
TRBV28	TRBJ2-3	medium-sized	.	CASSLVGNPTDTQYF	TGTGCCAGCAGTTTAGTGGGGAACCCCACAGATACGCAGTATTTT
TRBV28	TRBJ2-2	.	TRBD2	CASSLSGRAPGELFF	TGTGCCAGCAGCCTCAGCGGGAGGGCCCCCGGGGAGCTGTTTTTT
TRBV4-1	TRBJ2-1	.	.	CASSQGAVSYNEQFF	TGCGCCAGCAGCCAAGGCGCGGTCTCCTACAATGAGCAGTTCTTC
TRBV25-1	TRBJ1-3	.	TRBD1	CASRGQGEANTIYF	TGTGCCAGCAGAGGACAGGGAGAGGCAAACACCATATATTTT
TRBV10-3	TRBJ2-3	once	TRBD2	CAISRGTSGTDTQYF	TGTGCCATCAGTCGAGGGACTAGCGGCACAGATACGCAGTATTTT
TRBV2	TRBJ2-1	once	TRBD2	CASSEGRELSYEQFF	TGTGCCAGCAGTGAGGGGAGGGAGCTATCTTATGAGCAGTTCTTC
TRBV9	TRBJ1-5	.	.	CASSEGPQQHQPQHF	TGTGCCAGCAGCGAGGGGCCTCAACAGCATCAGCCCCAGCATTTT
TRBV24-1	TRBJ1-5	.	TRBD1	CATSDTRTGVNQPQHF	TGTGCCACCAGTGATACTAGGACAGGGGTTAATCAGCCCCAGCATTTT
TRBV28	TRBJ2-2	.	TRBD1	CASSFDRGNTGELFF	TGTGCCAGCAGTTTCGACAGGGGGAACACCGGGGAGCTGTTTTTT
TRBV4-1	TRBJ1-2	.	TRBD1	CASSAPRDRVRNYGYTF	TGCGCCAGCAGCGCACCCCGGGACAGGGTGAGGAACTATGGCTACACCTTC
TRBV9	TRBJ2-1	.	TRBD1	CASSVDPGQSYNEQFF	TGTGCCAGCAGCGTAGATCCGGGACAGTCCTACAATGAGCAGTTCTTC
TRBV24-1	TRBJ2-3	.	TRBD2	CATSPRTSGRAPDTQYF	TGTGCCACCAGTCCTCGGACTAGCGGGAGGGCCCCAGATACGCAGTATTTT
TRBV3-1/TRBV3-2	TRBJ2-1	.	TRBD2	CASSVVVAGGGGEQFF	TGTGCCAGCAGCGTGGTGGTAGCGGGAGGTGGAGGTGAGCAGTTCTTC
TRBV13	TRBJ2-3	.	TRBD2	CASSQNLAEITDTQYF	TGTGCCAGCAGCCAGAATCTAGCGGAGATCACAGATACGCAGTATTTT
TRBV14	TRBJ1-2	.	.	CASSQLIGDGYTF	TGTGCCAGCAGCCAATTAATCGGGGATGGCTACACCTTC
TRBV5-1	TRBJ1-6	once	.	CASSSSGTVQSPLHF	TGCGCCAGCAGCTCTTCAGGGACTGTGCAGTCACCCCTCCACTTT
TRBV28	TRBJ1-5	.	TRBD1	CASSLGTGVNQPQHF	TGTGCCAGCAGTTTAGGGACAGGGGTCAATCAGCCCCAGCATTTT
TRBV7-2	TRBJ2-1	once	.	CASSLLGLAFYNEQFF	TGTGCCAGCAGCTTATTAGGTCTAGCGTTTTACAATGAGCAGTTCTTC
TRBV2	TRBJ2-3	.	TRBD1	CASRRDRGKDTQYF	TGTGCCAGCAGGCGGGACAGGGGGAAAGATACGCAGTATTTT
TRBV7-2	TRBJ2-2	.	TRBD2	CASSLEAGGLTGELFF	TGTGCCAGCAGCTTAGAGGCGGGGGGTCTCACCGGGGAGCTGTTTTTT
TRBV4-3	TRBJ2-1	once	.	CASSQGGHVTNEQFF	TGCGCCAGCAGCCAAGGGGGACACGTAACCAATGAGCAGTTCTTC
TRBV7-9	TRBJ1-1	.	.	CASSLKGHGLNTEAFF	TGTGCCAGCAGTTTAAAGGGACACGGATTGAACACTGAAGCTTTCTTT
TRBV11-2	TRBJ1-2	.	.	CASRGQDYGYTF	TGTGCCAGCAGGGGGCAGGACTATGGCTACACCTTC
TRBV7-2	TRBJ2-3	.	TRBD2	CASSKSGGAGTDTQYF	TGTGCCAGCAGCAAGAGCGGGGGGGCGGGCACAGATACGCAGTATTTT
TRBV7-8	TRBJ2-3	.	.	CASSLGHPQDTQYF	TGTGCCAGCAGCCTGGGACACCCCCAAGATACGCAGTATTTT
TRBV29-1	TRBJ2-7	.	TRBD1	CSVLTGGRWEQYF	TGCAGCGTACTTACAGGGGGCAGGTGGGAGCAGTACTTC
TRBV19	TRBJ1-6	.	.	CASSDRWSFGDNSPLHF	TGTGCCAGTTCAGACAGGTGGAGCTTTGGGGATAATTCACCCCTCCACTTT
TRBV28	TRBJ2-1	.	.	CASSSGGDNEQFF	TGTGCCAGCAGTTCAGGGGGGGACAATGAGCAGTTCTTC
TRBV18	TRBJ1-1	.	.	CASSGTQNTEAFF	TGTGCCAGCTCAGGGACCCAAAACACTGAAGCTTTCTTT
TRBV30	TRBJ2-7	.	.	CAWGPGPVYEQYF	TGTGCCTGGGGACCGGGACCAGTATACGAGCAGTACTTC
TRBV3-1/TRBV3-2	TRBJ2-1	.	.	CASSRGVATYNEQFF	TGTGCCAGCAGCCGCGGGGTAGCGACCTACAATGAGCAGTTCTTC
TRBV28	TRBJ2-3	.	TRBD2	CAGRRAGEADTQYF	TGTGCCGGAAGAAGAGCGGGAGAGGCAGATACGCAGTATTTT
TRBV7-8	TRBJ2-1	.	.	CASSSSGTQEWDEQFF	TGTGCCAGCAGCTCGTCCGGGACTCAGGAGTGGGATGAGCAGTTCTTC
TRBV7-6	TRBJ2-1	.	.	CASSLQGPGPGSYNEQFF	TGTGCCAGCAGCTTACAAGGCCCCGGACCTGGGTCCTACAATGAGCAGTTCTTC
TRBV28	TRBJ2-7	.	.	CASNLAGSFNREQYF	TGTGCCAGCAATCTGGCCGGGTCCTTCAATCGCGAGCAGTACTTC
TRBV9	TRBJ2-1	.	TRBD2	CASSADLSSGRGNEQFF	TGTGCCAGCAGCGCCGACCTGAGTAGCGGGAGAGGCAATGAGCAGTTCTTC
TRBV28	TRBJ2-2	.	.	CASSLRGAGAGTGELFF	TGTGCCAGCAGTTTAAGGGGTGCAGGGGCAGGGACCGGGGAGCTGTTTTTT
TRBV4-2	TRBJ2-7	.	.	CASSQSSPRHGVGSYEQYF	TGTGCCAGCAGCCAAAGCTCCCCCCGCCACGGGGTGGGATCCTACGAGCAGTACTTC
TRBV28	TRBJ1-4	.	.	CASSFWGNEKLFF	TGTGCCAGCAGTTTTTGGGGAAATGAAAAACTGTTTTTT
TRBV5-1	TRBJ2-4	.	TRBD1	CASSLVGQLAKNIQYF	TGCGCCAGCAGCTTGGTGGGACAGCTAGCCAAAAACATTCAGTACTTC
TRBV4-2	TRBJ1-2	.	.	CASSQAAGRETYGYTF	TGTGCCAGCAGTCAGGCAGCAGGCCGTGAGACCTATGGCTACACCTTC
TRBV6-4	TRBJ2-1	.	.	CASSDSGQINEQFF	TGTGCCAGCAGTGACTCGGGGCAGATAAATGAGCAGTTCTTC
TRBV7-9	TRBJ2-3	.	TRBD2	CASSLGTSGGDTQYF	TGTGCCAGCAGCTTAGGGACTAGCGGGGGAGATACGCAGTATTTT